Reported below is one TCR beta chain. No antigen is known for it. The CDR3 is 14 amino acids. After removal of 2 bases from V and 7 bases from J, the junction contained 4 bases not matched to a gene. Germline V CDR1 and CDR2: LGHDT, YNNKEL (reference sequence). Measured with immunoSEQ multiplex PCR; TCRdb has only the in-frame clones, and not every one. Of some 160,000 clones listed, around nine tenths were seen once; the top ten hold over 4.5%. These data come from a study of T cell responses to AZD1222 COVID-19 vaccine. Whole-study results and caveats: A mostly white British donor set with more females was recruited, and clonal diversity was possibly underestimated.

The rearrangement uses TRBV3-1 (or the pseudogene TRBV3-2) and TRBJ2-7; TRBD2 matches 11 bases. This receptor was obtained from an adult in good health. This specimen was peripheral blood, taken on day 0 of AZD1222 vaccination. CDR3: CASSQTSGSREQYF. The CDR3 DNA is TGTGCCAGCAGCCAAACTAGCGGGAGCCGTGAGCAGTACTTC.